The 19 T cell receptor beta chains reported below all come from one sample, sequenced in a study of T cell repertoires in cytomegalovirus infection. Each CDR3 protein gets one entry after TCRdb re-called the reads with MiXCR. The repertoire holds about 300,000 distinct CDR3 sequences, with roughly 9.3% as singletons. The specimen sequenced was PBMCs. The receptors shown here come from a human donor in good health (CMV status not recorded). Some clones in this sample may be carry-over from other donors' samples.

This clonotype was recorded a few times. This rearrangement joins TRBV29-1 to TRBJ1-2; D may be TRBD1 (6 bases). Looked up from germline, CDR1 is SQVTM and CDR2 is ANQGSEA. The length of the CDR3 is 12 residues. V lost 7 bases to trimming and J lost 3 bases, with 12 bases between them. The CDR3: CSAEQGYYGYTF. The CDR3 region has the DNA TGCAGCGCCGAACAGGGTTACTATGGCTACACCTTC.

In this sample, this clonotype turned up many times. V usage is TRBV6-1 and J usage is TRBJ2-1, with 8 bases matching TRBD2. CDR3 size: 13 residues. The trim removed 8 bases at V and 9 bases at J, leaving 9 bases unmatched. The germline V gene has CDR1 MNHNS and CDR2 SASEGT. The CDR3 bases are TGTGCCAGCCTGGTACGGGGGGGCGGTGAGCAGTTCTTC. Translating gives CASLVRGGGEQFF.

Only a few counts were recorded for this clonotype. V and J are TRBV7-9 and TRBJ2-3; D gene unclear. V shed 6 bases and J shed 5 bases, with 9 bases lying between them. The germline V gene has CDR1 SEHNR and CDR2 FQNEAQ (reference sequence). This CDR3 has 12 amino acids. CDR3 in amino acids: CASRRTGDTQYF. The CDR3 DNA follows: TGTGCCAGCAGGAGGACGGGAGATACGCAGTATTTT.

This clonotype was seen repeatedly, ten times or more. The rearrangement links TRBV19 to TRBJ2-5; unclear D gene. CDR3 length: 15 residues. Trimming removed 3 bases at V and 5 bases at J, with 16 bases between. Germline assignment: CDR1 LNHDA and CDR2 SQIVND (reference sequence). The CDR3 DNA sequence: TGTGCCAGTAGTATGTCAGTTTTGGCCCGGGAGACCCAGTACTTC. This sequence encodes CASSMSVLARETQYF.

For the CDR3, the DNA is TGCGCCAGCAGCCAAGCCATGGGGGTGTTTAAGGACAGGGGGCCCTACGAGCAGTACGTC. Amino acid sequence: CASSQAMGVFKDRGPYEQYV. The rearrangement joins TRBV4-3 to TRBJ2-7; TRBD1 agrees at 11 bases. Germline V CDR1 and CDR2: LGHNA, YSLEER. This CDR3 spans 20 amino acids. V shed 1 base, J shed 2 bases, and the junction held 16 bases outside the gene matches.

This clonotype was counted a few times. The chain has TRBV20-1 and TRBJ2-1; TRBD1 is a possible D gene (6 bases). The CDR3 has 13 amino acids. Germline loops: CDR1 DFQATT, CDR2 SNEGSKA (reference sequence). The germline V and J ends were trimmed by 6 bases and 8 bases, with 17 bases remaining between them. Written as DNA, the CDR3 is TGCAGTGCACGGATCCCGACAGGTCATGAGCAGTTCTTC. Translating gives CSARIPTGHEQFF.

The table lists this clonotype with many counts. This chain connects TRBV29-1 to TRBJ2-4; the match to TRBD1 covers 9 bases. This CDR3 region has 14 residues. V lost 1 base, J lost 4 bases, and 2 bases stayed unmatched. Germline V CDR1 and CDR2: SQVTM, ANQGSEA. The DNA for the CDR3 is TGCAGCGTTGAAGGACAGGGGGAGAAAAACATTCAGTACTTC. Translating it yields CSVEGQGEKNIQYF.

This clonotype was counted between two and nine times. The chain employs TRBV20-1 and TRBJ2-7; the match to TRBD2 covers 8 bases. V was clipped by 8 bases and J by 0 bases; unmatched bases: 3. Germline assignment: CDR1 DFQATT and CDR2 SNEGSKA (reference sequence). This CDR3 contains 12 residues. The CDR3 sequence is CSLGRVSYEQYF. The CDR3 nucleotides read TGCAGTCTCGGGAGGGTCTCCTACGAGCAGTACTTC.

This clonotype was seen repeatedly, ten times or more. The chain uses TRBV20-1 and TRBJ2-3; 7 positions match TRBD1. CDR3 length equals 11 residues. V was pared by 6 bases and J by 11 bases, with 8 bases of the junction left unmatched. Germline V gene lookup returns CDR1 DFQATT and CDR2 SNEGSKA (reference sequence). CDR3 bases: TGCAGTGCCGCTACAGGGGTCGGGCAGTATTTT. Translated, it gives CSAATGVGQYF.

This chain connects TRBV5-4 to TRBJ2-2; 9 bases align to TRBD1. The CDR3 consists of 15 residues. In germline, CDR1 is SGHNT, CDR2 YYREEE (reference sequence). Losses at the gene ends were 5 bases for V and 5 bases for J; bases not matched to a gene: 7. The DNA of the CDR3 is TGTGCCAGCAGGCCCGGGACAGGGCTTACCGGGGAGCTGTTTTTT. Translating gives CASRPGTGLTGELFF.

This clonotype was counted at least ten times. CDR3 nucleotide sequence: TGCAGTGCTAGAGATCGGTCAGGGGTCGGCTACACCTTC. This codes for CSARDRSGVGYTF. The V gene is TRBV20-1, the J gene TRBJ1-2; D may be TRBD1 (6 bases). This CDR3 region has 13 residues. CDR1 is DFQATT, CDR2 SNEGSKA, per germline (reference sequence). Between the trimmed V and J ends, which lost 0 bases and 8 bases, there was a span of 13 bases.

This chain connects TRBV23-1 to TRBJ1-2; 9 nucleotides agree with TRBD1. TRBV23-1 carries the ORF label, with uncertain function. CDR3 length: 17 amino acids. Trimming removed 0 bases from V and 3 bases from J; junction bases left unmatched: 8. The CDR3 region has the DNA TGCGCCAGCAGTCAATCGAGGGACAGGGACAGCGACTATGGCTACACCTTC. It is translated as CASSQSRDRDSDYGYTF.

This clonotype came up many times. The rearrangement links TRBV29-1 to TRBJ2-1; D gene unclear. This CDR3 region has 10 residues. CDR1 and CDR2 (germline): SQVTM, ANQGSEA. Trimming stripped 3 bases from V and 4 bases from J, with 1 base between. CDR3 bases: TGCAGCGTTGAGTACAATGAGCAGTTCTTC. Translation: CSVEYNEQFF.

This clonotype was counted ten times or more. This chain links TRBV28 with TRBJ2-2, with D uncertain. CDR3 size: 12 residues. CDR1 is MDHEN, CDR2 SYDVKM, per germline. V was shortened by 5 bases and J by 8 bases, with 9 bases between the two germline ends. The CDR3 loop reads CASSDLGGELFF. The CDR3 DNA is TGTGCCAGCAGTGATCTGGGGGGGGAGCTGTTTTTT.

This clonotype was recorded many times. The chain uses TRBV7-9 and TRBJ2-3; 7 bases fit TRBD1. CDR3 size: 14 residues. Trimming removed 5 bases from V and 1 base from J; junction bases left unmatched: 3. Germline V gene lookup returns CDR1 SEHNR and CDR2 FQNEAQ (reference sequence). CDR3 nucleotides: TGTGCCAGCAGCATAGACAGGGGCACAGATACGCAGTATTTT. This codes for CASSIDRGTDTQYF.

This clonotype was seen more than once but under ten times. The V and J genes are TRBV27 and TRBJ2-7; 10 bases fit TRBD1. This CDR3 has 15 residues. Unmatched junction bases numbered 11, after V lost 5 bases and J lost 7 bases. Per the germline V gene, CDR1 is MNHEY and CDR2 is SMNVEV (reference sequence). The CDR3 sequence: CASSTTGTGVREQYF. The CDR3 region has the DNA TGTGCCAGCAGTACAACCGGGACAGGGGTGAGGGAGCAGTACTTC.

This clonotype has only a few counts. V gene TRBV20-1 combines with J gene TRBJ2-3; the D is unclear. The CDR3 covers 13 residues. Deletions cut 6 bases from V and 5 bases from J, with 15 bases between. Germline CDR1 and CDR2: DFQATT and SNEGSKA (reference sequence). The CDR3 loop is CSASPGLLDTQYF. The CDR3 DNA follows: TGCAGTGCCTCCCCCGGCCTGCTAGATACGCAGTATTTT.

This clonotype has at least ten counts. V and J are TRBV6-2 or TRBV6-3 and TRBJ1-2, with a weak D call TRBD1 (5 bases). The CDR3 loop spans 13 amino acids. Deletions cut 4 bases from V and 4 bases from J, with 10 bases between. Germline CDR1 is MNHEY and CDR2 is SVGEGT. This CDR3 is CASSFDRTYGYTF. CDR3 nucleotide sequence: TGTGCCAGCAGTTTCGACAGAACCTATGGCTACACCTTC.

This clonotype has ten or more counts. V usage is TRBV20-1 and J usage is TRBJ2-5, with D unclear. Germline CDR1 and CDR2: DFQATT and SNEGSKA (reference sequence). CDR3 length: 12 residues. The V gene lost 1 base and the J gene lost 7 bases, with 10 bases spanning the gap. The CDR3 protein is CSARVTKGTQYF. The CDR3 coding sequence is TGCAGTGCTAGAGTAACTAAGGGGACCCAGTACTTC.